The rows below give T cell receptor beta chains drawn from one sample of a study of blood T cell repertoires in COVID-19. Sequencing was performed with immunoSEQ multiplex PCR; in TCRdb, only in-frame clones are kept and a portion is missing. Altogether 200,000 to 250,000 clones are present, about 88% being singletons, with the ten largest covering around 0.97%. The sample consisted of peripheral blood. The receptors come from a man aged 35 to 55 with acute or convalescent COVID-19. Each CDR3 is given with its conserved first and last residue. A D gene is named only where the DNA matches it firmly. Where a row states a size, it is once, few, many or the class of an expanded clone; other rows omit it.

>TRBJ1-1|TRBD1|TRBV14|NA
TGTGCCAGCAGGCGGGACAGGAACACTGAAGCTTTCTTT
CASRRDRNTEAFF
>TRBJ1-3|NA|TRBV18|NA
TGTGCCAGCTCACTCAATACAGGCTCTGGAAACACCATATATTTT
CASSLNTGSGNTIYF
>TRBJ1-3|NA|TRBV9|NA
TGTGCCAGCAGCGACCACAGATCCTCTGGAAACACCATATATTTT
CASSDHRSSGNTIYF
>TRBJ2-5|TRBD2|TRBV30|NA
TGTGCCTGGTTAGCGGGGGGGCGGAGAGAGACCCAGTACTTC
CAWLAGGRRETQYF
>TRBJ1-2|TRBD1|TRBV19|NA
TGTGCCAGTAGTCCGGGACAGGTGAAGAATGGAGGCTACACCTTC
CASSPGQVKNGGYTF
>TRBJ1-2|TRBD1|TRBV19|once
TGTGCCAGTACCTCTGGTGGGTGGGGGACAGGGGTGTTCGACTATGGCTACACCTTC
CASTSGGWGTGVFDYGYTF
>TRBJ1-2|TRBD1|TRBV2|NA
TGTGCCAGCAGTGGATCGATGGGACAGGGAGTTCTGTACACCTTC
CASSGSMGQGVLYTF
>TRBJ1-1|TRBD1|TRBV19|NA
TGTGCCAGTAGTATAGCTCGACAGGGGAACACTGAAGCTTTCTTT
CASSIARQGNTEAFF
>TRBJ1-5|NA|TRBV2|NA
TGTGCCACCACGAGAAGTCCCAATCAGCCCCAGCATTTT
CATTRSPNQPQHF
>TRBJ2-1|NA|TRBV10-2|NA
TGCGCCAGCAGTTGGAGGGGGCGATACAATGAGCAGTTCTTC
CASSWRGRYNEQFF
>TRBJ1-3|TRBD1|TRBV6-5|few
TGTGCCAGCAGACGGGACAGCACTGGAAACACCATATATTTT
CASRRDSTGNTIYF
>TRBJ1-1|TRBD1|TRBV5-1|NA
TGCGCCAGCAGCCGAAGCAGGGGGAGAGCTGAAGCTTTCTTT
CASSRSRGRAEAFF
>TRBJ2-2|NA|TRBV18|NA
TGTGCCAGCTCACCACCGGGGCCGAACACCGGGGAGCTGTTTTTT
CASSPPGPNTGELFF
>TRBJ1-1|TRBD1|TRBV19|NA
TGTGCCAGTAGTATCGGGACAGGGACTGAAGCTTTCTTT
CASSIGTGTEAFF
>TRBJ1-4|NA|TRBV11-2|NA
TGTGCCAGCAGCCATGGGGCAGGGTCGGGTGAAAAACTGTTTTTT
CASSHGAGSGEKLFF
>TRBJ1-2|NA|TRBV3-1/TRBV3-2|NA
TGTGCCAGCAGCCACTCGACCGGGACACCCAGCTTCTACACCTTC
CASSHSTGTPSFYTF
>TRBJ1-1|NA|TRBV7-9|NA
TGTGCCAGCAGCTTAGATTCTTCCAGGAACACTGAAGCTTTCTTT
CASSLDSSRNTEAFF
>TRBJ2-3|TRBD2|TRBV6-5|once
TGTGCCAGCAGTCCCGGGGGGGCGGAAGATACGCAGTATTTT
CASSPGGAEDTQYF
>TRBJ2-3|TRBD2|TRBV19|NA
TGTGCCAGTAGTATAGGGACTAGCGGGGCAGATACGCAGTATTTT
CASSIGTSGADTQYF
>TRBJ1-6|NA|TRBV15|NA
TGTGCCACCAGCAGGGAAGGTACGGGGGAGGCCCTCCACTTT
CATSREGTGEALHF
>TRBJ1-3|TRBD1|TRBV13|NA
TGTGCCAGCAGCTTGCCGGGACAGGGAAACACCATATATTTT
CASSLPGQGNTIYF
>TRBJ1-6|TRBD1|TRBV9|NA
TGTGCCAGCAGCGGACAGGGGATGTATAATTCACCCCTCCACTTT
CASSGQGMYNSPLHF
>TRBJ1-4|NA|TRBV4-1|NA
TGCGCCAGCAGCCAAGAGCGGGGGTTCGTCGGTGAAAAACTGTTTTTT
CASSQERGFVGEKLFF
>TRBJ1-5|NA|TRBV2|NA
TGTGCCAGCACGTCCAGGGCGGGCAATCAGCCCCAGCATTTT
CASTSRAGNQPQHF
>TRBJ1-4|NA|TRBV19|NA
TGTGCCAGCCAAGACAGGCCAAATGAAAAACTGTTTTTT
CASQDRPNEKLFF
>TRBJ1-2|TRBD1|TRBV13|NA
TGTGCCAGCAGCCCGACCGGGACAGGGGGAAACTATGGCTACACCTTC
CASSPTGTGGNYGYTF
>TRBJ2-7|NA|TRBV6-4|few
TGTGCCAGCAGCCCCGGGACATCCTCCTACGAGCAGTACTTC
CASSPGTSSYEQYF
>TRBJ2-3|NA|TRBV10-3|NA
TGTGCCATCAGTGAAAACGGACTCGTCACAGATACGCAGTATTTT
CAISENGLVTDTQYF
>TRBJ2-4|TRBD2|TRBV19|NA
TGTGCCAGTAGTATAGATACCCCGGCTAGCGGGGGAAACATTCAGTACTTC
CASSIDTPASGGNIQYF
>TRBJ1-1|NA|TRBV6-5|NA
TGTGCCAGCAGGCGGACTCAGAACACTGAAGCTTTCTTT
CASRRTQNTEAFF
>TRBJ1-4|NA|TRBV18|NA
TGTGCCAGCCGGGAAGAACAGGGAAATGAAAAACTGTTTTTT
CASREEQGNEKLFF
>TRBJ2-7|TRBD2|TRBV18|once
TGTGCCAGCCTTCCGACTAGCGGGGGGGCAAGCGAGCAGTACTTC
CASLPTSGGASEQYF
>TRBJ2-1|TRBD2|TRBV5-1|NA
TGCGCCAGCAGCGCCGGGACTAGCGGGGACCATGAGCAGTTCTTC
CASSAGTSGDHEQFF
>TRBJ2-3|TRBD1|TRBV11-2|NA
TGTGCCAGCAGCTTCGGACAGGTCTCCGCGCAGTATTTT
CASSFGQVSAQYF
>TRBJ2-5|TRBD1|TRBV7-2|NA
TGTGCCAGCAGCGCGGAAGACAGGGGCCAAGAGACCCAGTACTTC
CASSAEDRGQETQYF
>TRBJ1-2|NA|TRBV12-3/TRBV12-4|NA
TGTGCCAGCAGTCCCAGGTCGAGCGGGGGCTACACCTTC
CASSPRSSGGYTF
>TRBJ1-1|NA|TRBV3-1/TRBV3-2|NA
TGTGCCAGCAGCCAAGAGTTCAGGGGAACTGAAGCTTTCTTT
CASSQEFRGTEAFF
>TRBJ2-5|TRBD1|TRBV3-1/TRBV3-2|NA
TGTGCCAGCAGCAGACCGGACAGGGAGGAGACCCAGTACTTC
CASSRPDREETQYF
>TRBJ2-7|NA|TRBV12-3/TRBV12-4|NA
TGTGCCAGCAGTTTATCAGGGTTCGAGCAGTACTTC
CASSLSGFEQYF